The 26 T cell receptor beta chains reported below all come from one sample, sequenced in a study of low-dose radiotherapy and immunotherapy resistance in tumors. cDNA synthesis used a TRAV/TRBV-specific primer set for both chains. TCR amplification involved about 18 PCR cycles with a constant-region primer and V-primer adapter. TCRdb re-called the reads with MiXCR, one entry per CDR3 protein. The sample yields 95,000 to 100,000 distinct CDR3 sequences, around 20% seen once. Regarding time point: after trial treatment. Indicated treatment: LDRT plus nivolumab, ipilimumab, low-dose cyclophosphamide and aspirin (RACIN trial). Sequenced here: PBMCs, sampled after low-dose radiotherapy plus immunotherapy. The receptors stem from a male donor with prostate cancer.

Concerning this clonotype itself: Given a much more abundant clone one base away, this may be a read error. This CDR3 fails to terminate in the conserved phenylalanine or tryptophan, so it likely reflects a read error. The J gene is TRBJ1-4, the V gene TRBV7-9; 7 bases map to TRBD1. With V trimmed by 5 bases and J by 5 bases, 8 bases remained unmatched. Looked up from germline, CDR1 is SEHNR and CDR2 is FQNEAQ (reference sequence). The CDR3 is made up of 15 amino acids. The CDR3 here is CASSEGAGGNEKLFL. The CDR3 DNA follows: TGTGCCAGCAGCGAAGGGGCAGGGGGGAATGAAAAACTGTTTCTT.

In its sample, this clonotype was seen many times. The chain employs TRBV3-1 and TRBJ2-7; 9 nucleotides agree with TRBD1. The CDR3 contains 15 residues. From germline, CDR1 is LGHDT and CDR2 YNNKEL (reference sequence). Trimming took 1 base from V and 2 from J; bases not matched to a gene: 3. CDR3 region: CASSQAGTGPYEQYF. Here the CDR3 DNA reads TGTGCCAGCAGCCAAGCGGGGACAGGGCCCTACGAGCAGTACTTC.

The V call is TRBV28, the J call TRBJ2-7; D assignment may be TRBD1 or TRBD2 (5 bases each). The CDR3 length is 14 residues. V dropped 7 bases and J dropped 2 bases, with 15 bases sitting between them. Germline V lookup: CDR1 MDHEN, CDR2 SYDVKM. The CDR3 region is CASTLGATPYEQYF. The CDR3 DNA reads TGTGCCAGCACCCTCGGGGCGACCCCCTACGAGCAGTACTTC.

This clonotype was observed at least ten times. V gene TRBV6-6 combines with J gene TRBJ2-1; no clear D. Trimming removed 4 bases from V and 1 base from J, with 8 bases in between. The CDR3 sequence is 14 residues long. Germline CDR1 is MNHNY and CDR2 is SVGAGI (reference sequence). The CDR3 nucleotides are TGTGCCAGCAGTTTGCCGTGGTCCTACAATGAGCAGTTCTTC. Residues: CASSLPWSYNEQFF.

Ten or more counts support this clonotype. This chain joins TRBV20-1 and TRBJ2-1; 11 bases agree with TRBD2. This CDR3 is 16 amino acids long. With 3 bases clipped from V and 4 bases from J, the junction kept 8 bases outside the gene matches. Germline V gene lookup returns CDR1 DFQATT and CDR2 SNEGSKA (reference sequence). In DNA form, the CDR3 reads TGCAGTGCTAGGAGACTAGCGGGGAGGGGTTACAATGAGCAGTTCTTC. Its translation is CSARRLAGRGYNEQFF.

Ten or more counts support this clonotype. The CDR3 sequence is CASSQLGLVGEQFF. The CDR3 region has the DNA TGCGCCAGCAGCCAACTGGGGCTAGTCGGAGAGCAGTTCTTC. The gene calls are TRBV5-1 and TRBJ2-1, with a tentative D call TRBD1 (5 bases). CDR3 size: 14 residues. The V and J ends lost 4 bases and 10 bases respectively, with 18 bases between them. Germline loops: CDR1 SGHRS, CDR2 YFSETQ. Combining the CDR3 with reference TRBV5-1 and TRBJ2-1 gives the whole variable domain KAGVTQTPRYLIKTRGQQVTLSCSPISGHRSVSWYQQTPGQGLQFLFEYFSETQRNKGNFPGRFSGRQFSNSRSEMNVSTLELGDSALYLCASSQLGLVGEQFFGPGTRLTVL.

This clonotype appeared many times. This sequence joins TRBV2 and TRBJ1-1, with 7 bases matching TRBD1. CDR1 SNHLY and CDR2 FYNNEI come from the germline V gene. The CDR3 is 16 amino acids. Trimming took 4 bases from V and 5 from J; bases not matched to a gene: 13. In DNA form, the CDR3 reads TGTGCCAGCAGTGCCCCACAGACAGGGAGCCGGACTGAAGCTTTCTTT. Translated: CASSAPQTGSRTEAFF.

V usage is TRBV2 and J usage is TRBJ1-6; TRBD1 is a possible D gene (6 bases). This CDR3 comprises 15 residues. Trimming left V 3 bases short and J 10 bases short, with 16 bases between. Germline V gene sequence: CDR1 SNHLY, CDR2 FYNNEI. The CDR3 region has the DNA TGTGCCAGCAGTGAGAGCCCAGGGGAGGGGTCACCCCTCCACTTT. The encoded protein is CASSESPGEGSPLHF.

Ten or more counts support this clonotype. The chain has TRBV30 and TRBJ2-5; tentatively, D is TRBD1 or TRBD2 (5 bases each). Germline V gene lookup returns CDR1 GTSNPN and CDR2 SVGIG (reference sequence). Trimming left V 4 bases short and J 5 bases short, with 14 bases between. CDR3 length equals 13 residues. The CDR3 reads CAWNPGTWETQYF. The DNA of the CDR3 is TGTGCCTGGAACCCCGGGACCTGGGAGACCCAGTACTTC.

At least ten counts were recorded for this clonotype. This rearrangement joins TRBV5-4 to TRBJ2-3; D unclear. With 0 bases removed from V and 6 bases from J, the gap between germline ends came to 14 bases. The CDR3 is 15 amino acids. The germline V gene has CDR1 SGHNT and CDR2 YYREEE (reference sequence). In DNA, the CDR3 is TGTGCCAGCAGCTTGGAGCTAGTGAGTGACGATACGCAGTATTTT. Amino acids: CASSLELVSDDTQYF.

In its sample, this clonotype was seen many times. The chain couples TRBV5-5 to TRBJ2-5; 9 bases agree with TRBD2. V dropped 4 bases and J dropped 5; count of bases not matched to a gene: 9. Germline V gene lookup returns CDR1 SGHKS and CDR2 YYEKEE (reference sequence). This CDR3 comprises 15 residues. CDR3: CASSQLAGDGETQYF. The CDR3 coding sequence is TGTGCCAGCAGCCAACTAGCGGGCGACGGGGAGACCCAGTACTTC.

Many counts were recorded for this clonotype. The chain recombines TRBV27 with TRBJ2-2, with D possibly TRBD2 on 6 matching bases. CDR1 and CDR2 (germline): MNHEY, SMNVEV (reference sequence). This CDR3 region has 13 residues. The V end lost 0 bases, the J end lost 7 bases, and 6 bases lay between the germline ends. CDR3 region: CASSLSEGGELFF. Here the CDR3 DNA reads TGTGCCAGCAGTTTATCGGAGGGCGGGGAGCTGTTTTTT.

This clonotype was seen ten or more times. The V call is TRBV7-2, the J call TRBJ2-2; D remains unclear. Germline CDR1 reads SGHTA; CDR2 reads FQGNSA. Deletions cut 2 bases from V and 6 bases from J, with 16 bases between. The CDR3 spans 16 residues. The CDR3 here is CASSLPGSRWPGELFF. The DNA of the CDR3 is TGTGCCAGCAGCTTACCGGGTAGTAGGTGGCCCGGGGAGCTGTTTTTT.

This clonotype was counted at least ten times. In nucleotides, the CDR3 is TGTGCCAGCAGTGAAGCTCTCCCCTGGGGGTCCGAGGAGACCCAGTACTTC. This codes for CASSEALPWGSEETQYF. This chain links TRBV2 with TRBJ2-5; D is perhaps TRBD1 or TRBD2 (5 bases each). Trimming removed 0 bases at V and 5 bases at J, with 19 bases between. CDR1 and CDR2 from the germline V gene are SNHLY and FYNNEI. This CDR3 has 17 residues.

This clonotype was seen many times. The chain has TRBV2 and TRBJ2-5, with a tentative D call TRBD2 (5 bases). The ends were cut back, 7 bases at V and 3 bases at J, with 9 bases in the middle. Germline V gene data show CDR1 as SNHLY and CDR2 as FYNNEI. The length of the CDR3 is 12 residues. The CDR3 nucleotides read TGTGCCAGCACGCGGGCGGAAGAGACCCAGTACTTC. Translation: CASTRAEETQYF. Supplemented by reference TRBV2 and TRBJ2-5, the full variable domain reads EPEVTQTPSHQVTQMGQEVILRCVPISNHLYFYWYRQILGQKVEFLVSFYNNEISEKSEIFDDQFSVERPDGSNFTLKIRSTKLEDSAMYFCASTRAEETQYFGPGTRLLVL.

This clonotype was picked up many times. The V call is TRBV18, the J call TRBJ2-7; D might be TRBD2 (6 bases). V gave up 0 bases and J gave up 1 base, with 10 bases separating them. CDR3 length: 15 amino acids. Germline assignment: CDR1 KGHSH and CDR2 LQKENI. The CDR3 region has the DNA TGTGCCAGCTCACCACCGGGGGGTCGGTCCTACGAGCAGTACTTC. This codes for CASSPPGGRSYEQYF.

This clonotype was detected ten times or more. The rearrangement joins TRBV30 to TRBJ2-5, with TRBD2 matching over 8 bases. CDR1 is GTSNPN, CDR2 SVGIG, per germline (reference sequence). J gave up 1 base and V 1 base, and 5 bases lay outside the gene matches. The CDR3 sequence is 15 residues long. The CDR3: CAWSAPGGLQETQYF. CDR3 nucleotides: TGTGCCTGGAGTGCCCCGGGAGGGCTCCAAGAGACCCAGTACTTC.

At least ten counts were recorded for this clonotype. V and J are TRBV2 and TRBJ1-1, with TRBD1 matching over 7 bases. V trimming: 7 bases; J trimming: 3 bases; junction bases outside the gene matches: 5. Germline assignment: CDR1 SNHLY and CDR2 FYNNEI. The CDR3 runs 13 residues. CDR3 DNA sequence: TGTGCCAGCAAATCCGACAGGGACACTGAAGCTTTCTTT. Protein: CASKSDRDTEAFF.

This clonotype was detected many times. V and J are TRBV6-2 or TRBV6-3 and TRBJ1-1; D gene unclear. CDR1 is MNHEY, CDR2 SVGEGT, per germline. Trimming removed 2 bases from V and 5 bases from J, with 15 bases in between. The CDR3 totals 15 residues. DNA of the CDR3: TGTGCCAGCAGTTACGTCTTCGGGCCGAGGACTGAAGCTTTCTTT. Amino acid sequence: CASSYVFGPRTEAFF.

This clonotype was observed at least ten times. The chain couples TRBV20-1 to TRBJ2-5; D may be TRBD2 (6 bases). The V end lost 5 bases, the J end lost 0 bases, and 16 bases lay between the germline ends. Germline V lookup: CDR1 DFQATT, CDR2 SNEGSKA (reference sequence). The CDR3 runs to 15 residues. The CDR3 DNA is TGCAGTGCTCCGCGGACTATCATGTACCAAGAGACCCAGTACTTC. Protein: CSAPRTIMYQETQYF.

J is TRBJ1-4 and V is TRBV6-2 or TRBV6-3; D perhaps matches TRBD1 (6 bases). Germline CDR1 reads MNHEY; CDR2 reads SVGEGT. The CDR3 loop spans 13 amino acids. V dropped 7 bases and J dropped 4 bases, with 10 bases sitting between them. This CDR3 reads CASTGQINEKLFF. CDR3 coding DNA: TGTGCCAGCACCGGACAGATTAATGAAAAACTGTTTTTT.

This clonotype appeared many times. V and J are TRBV11-2 and TRBJ1-1; 8 nucleotides match TRBD1. Trimming at V came to 4 bases and at J to 1 base, leaving 11 bases not matched to a gene. Germline values: CDR1 SGHAT, CDR2 FQNNGV. CDR3 size: 17 residues. This CDR3 is CASSSRTGTDQNTEAFF. In nucleotides, the CDR3 is TGTGCCAGCAGCTCCCGGACAGGGACCGATCAGAACACTGAAGCTTTCTTT.

This clonotype was seen repeatedly, ten times or more. The V gene is TRBV10-3, the J gene TRBJ1-2; D possibly corresponds to TRBD1 (6 bases). The V end lost 6 bases, the J end lost 6 bases, and 17 bases lay between the germline ends. There are 14 residues in the CDR3. The germline V gene has CDR1 ENHRY and CDR2 SYGVKD. The CDR3 reads CAISKQGSMDGYTF. The DNA of the CDR3 is TGTGCCATCAGCAAACAGGGAAGTATGGATGGCTACACCTTC.

This chain connects TRBV5-8 to TRBJ1-1; D not certain. Germline CDR1 SGHTS, CDR2 YDEGEE. V was trimmed by 6 bases and J by 3 bases, leaving 6 bases between them. The CDR3 contains 11 residues. CDR3 sequence (DNA): TGTGCCAGCACCGGATACACTGAAGCTTTCTTT. Protein product: CASTGYTEAFF.

About this clonotype: The likely explanation is a read error, given a far larger clone one base away. The rearrangement links TRBV13 to TRBJ1-2; D uncertain. The CDR3 is made up of 13 amino acids. The germline gives CDR1 PRHDT, CDR2 FYEKMQ (reference sequence). V was trimmed by 5 bases and J by 7 bases, leaving 14 bases between them. CDR3 bases: TGTGCCAGCAGCCCCGAGGTAGCGGCTGGCTACACCTTC. It is translated as CASSPEVAAGYTF.

As for this clonotype: A far larger clone differs by one base, so this is likely a read error. This chain links TRBV5-3 with TRBJ1-2; D might be TRBD1 (5 bases). TRBV5-3 is identified as an open reading frame with a role that is uncertain. Deletions cut 8 bases from V and 8 bases from J, with 16 bases between. The CDR3 runs to 12 residues. Here the CDR3 DNA reads TGTGCCAGCAGCGCCGGGGCCCTCGGCTACACCTTC. Amino acid sequence: CASSAGALGYTF.